Reported below is one T cell receptor beta chain. The data were obtained in a study of blood T cell repertoires in COVID-19. Germline V gene sequence: CDR1 SGHVS, CDR2 FQNEAQ. The CDR3 runs to 16 residues. The V gene lost 4 bases and the J gene lost 6 bases, with 19 bases spanning the gap. The repertoire was sequenced with immunoSEQ multiplex PCR; TCRdb's copy has only in-frame clones and lacks some. The repertoire holds some 150,000 clones, more than 75% seen once, with approximately 1.1% in the top ten. The rearrangement links TRBV7-8 to TRBJ1-5, with D perhaps matching TRBD1 (5 bases). This sequence was found in a man aged 35 to 55 with acute or convalescent COVID-19. The sample comprised peripheral blood. In DNA, the CDR3 is TGTGCCAGCAGCTCGGCAGGGATGGGGGGGACTCAGCCCCAGCATTTT. Amino acid sequence: CASSSAGMGGTQPQHF.